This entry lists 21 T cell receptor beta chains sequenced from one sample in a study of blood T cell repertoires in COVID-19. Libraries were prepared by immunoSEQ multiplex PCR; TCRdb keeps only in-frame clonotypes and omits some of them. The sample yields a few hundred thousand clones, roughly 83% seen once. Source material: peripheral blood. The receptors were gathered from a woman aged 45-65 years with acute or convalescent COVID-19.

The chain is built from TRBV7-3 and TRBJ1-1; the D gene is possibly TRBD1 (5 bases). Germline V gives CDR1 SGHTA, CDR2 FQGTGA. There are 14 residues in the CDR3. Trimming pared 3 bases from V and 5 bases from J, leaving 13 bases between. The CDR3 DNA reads TGTGCCAGCAGCTTTCAGGGAGGTGGGACTGAAGCTTTCTTT. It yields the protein CASSFQGGGTEAFF.

The CDR3 loop reads CASSLTLVAGAGDTQYF. DNA of the CDR3: TGTGCCAGCAGCTTAACGTTGGTAGCGGGAGCTGGAGATACGCAGTATTTT. The rearrangement uses TRBV7-3 and TRBJ2-3; 9 nucleotides line up with TRBD2. Unmatched junction bases numbered 9, after V lost 0 bases and J lost 5 bases. Germline values: CDR1 SGHTA, CDR2 FQGTGA. The CDR3 length is 17 residues.

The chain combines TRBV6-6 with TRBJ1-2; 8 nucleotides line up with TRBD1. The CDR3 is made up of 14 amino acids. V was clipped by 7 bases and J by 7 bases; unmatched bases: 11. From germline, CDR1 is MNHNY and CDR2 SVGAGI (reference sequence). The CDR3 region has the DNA TGTGCCAGCACCTCCCCCCGGACAGGGAGTGGCTACACCTTC. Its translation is CASTSPRTGSGYTF.

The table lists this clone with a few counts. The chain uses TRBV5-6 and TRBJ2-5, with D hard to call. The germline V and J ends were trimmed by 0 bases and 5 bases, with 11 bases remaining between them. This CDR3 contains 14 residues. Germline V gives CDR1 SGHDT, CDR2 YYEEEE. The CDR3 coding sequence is TGTGCCAGCAGCTTGGAAGGTAGCATGGAGACCCAGTACTTC. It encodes CASSLEGSMETQYF.

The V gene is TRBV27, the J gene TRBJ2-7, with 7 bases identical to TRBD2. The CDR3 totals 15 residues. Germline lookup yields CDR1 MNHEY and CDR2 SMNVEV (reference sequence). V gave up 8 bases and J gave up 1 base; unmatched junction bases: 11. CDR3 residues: CASWEAGRASYEQYF. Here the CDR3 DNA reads TGTGCCAGCTGGGAGGCGGGGAGGGCGTCCTACGAGCAGTACTTC.

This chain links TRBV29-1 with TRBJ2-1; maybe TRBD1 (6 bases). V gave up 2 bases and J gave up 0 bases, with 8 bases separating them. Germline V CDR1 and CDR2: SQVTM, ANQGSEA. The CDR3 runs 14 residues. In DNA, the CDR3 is TGCAGCGTTGAAAGGGGGAACTCCTACAATGAGCAGTTCTTC. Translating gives CSVERGNSYNEQFF.

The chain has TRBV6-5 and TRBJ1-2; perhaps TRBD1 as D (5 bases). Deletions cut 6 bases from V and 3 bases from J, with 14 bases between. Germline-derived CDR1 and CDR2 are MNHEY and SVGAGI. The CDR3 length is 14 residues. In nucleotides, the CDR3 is TGTGCCAGCAGCCAGGCAGGGATGTACTATGGCTACACCTTC. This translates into CASSQAGMYYGYTF.

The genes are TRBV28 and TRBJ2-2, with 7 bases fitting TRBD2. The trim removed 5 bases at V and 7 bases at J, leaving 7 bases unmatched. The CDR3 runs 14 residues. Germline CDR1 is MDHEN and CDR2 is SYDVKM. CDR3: CASSIVLASGELFF. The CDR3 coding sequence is TGTGCCAGCAGTATAGTACTAGCGAGCGGGGAGCTGTTTTTT.

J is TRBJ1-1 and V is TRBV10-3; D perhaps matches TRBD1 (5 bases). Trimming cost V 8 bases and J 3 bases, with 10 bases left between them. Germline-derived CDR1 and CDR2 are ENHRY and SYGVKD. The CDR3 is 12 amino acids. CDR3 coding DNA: TGTGCCATCCGGGGGGACGACACTGAAGCTTTCTTT. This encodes CAIRGDDTEAFF.

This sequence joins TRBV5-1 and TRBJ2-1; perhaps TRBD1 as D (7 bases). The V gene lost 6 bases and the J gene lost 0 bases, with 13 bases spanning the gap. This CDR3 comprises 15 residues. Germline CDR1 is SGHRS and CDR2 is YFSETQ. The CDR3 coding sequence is TGCGCCAGCAAAGCCAGGGGGGTCTCCTACAATGAGCAGTTCTTC. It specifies CASKARGVSYNEQFF.

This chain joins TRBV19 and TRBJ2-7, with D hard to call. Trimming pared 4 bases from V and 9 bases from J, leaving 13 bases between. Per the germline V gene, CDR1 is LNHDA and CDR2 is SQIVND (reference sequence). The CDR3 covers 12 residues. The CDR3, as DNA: TGTGCCAGTAGTAATTCGGTGTCAGGGCAGTACTTC. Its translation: CASSNSVSGQYF.

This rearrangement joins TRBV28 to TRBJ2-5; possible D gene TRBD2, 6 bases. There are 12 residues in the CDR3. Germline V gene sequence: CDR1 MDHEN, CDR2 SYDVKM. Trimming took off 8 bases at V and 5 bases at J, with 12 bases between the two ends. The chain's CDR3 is CASGRSMETQYF. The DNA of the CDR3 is TGTGCCAGCGGGAGGAGTATGGAGACCCAGTACTTC.

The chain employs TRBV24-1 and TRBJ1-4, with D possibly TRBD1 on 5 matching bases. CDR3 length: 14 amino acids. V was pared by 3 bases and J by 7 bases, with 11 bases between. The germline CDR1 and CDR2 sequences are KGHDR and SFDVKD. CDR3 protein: CATSDRGEGEKLFF. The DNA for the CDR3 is TGTGCCACCAGTGATCGGGGGGAGGGTGAAAAACTGTTTTTT.

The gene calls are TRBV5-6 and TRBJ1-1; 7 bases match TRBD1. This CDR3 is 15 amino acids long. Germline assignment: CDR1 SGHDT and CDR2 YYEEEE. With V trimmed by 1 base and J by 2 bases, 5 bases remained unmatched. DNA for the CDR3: TGTGCCAGCAGCTTGCTAGGGGGCGATAACACTGAAGCTTTCTTT. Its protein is CASSLLGGDNTEAFF.

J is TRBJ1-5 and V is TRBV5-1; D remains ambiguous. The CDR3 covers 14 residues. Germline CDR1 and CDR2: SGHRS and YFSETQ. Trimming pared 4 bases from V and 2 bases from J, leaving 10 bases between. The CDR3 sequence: CASSPGDGNQPQHF. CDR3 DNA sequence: TGCGCCAGCAGCCCCGGGGATGGCAATCAGCCCCAGCATTTT.

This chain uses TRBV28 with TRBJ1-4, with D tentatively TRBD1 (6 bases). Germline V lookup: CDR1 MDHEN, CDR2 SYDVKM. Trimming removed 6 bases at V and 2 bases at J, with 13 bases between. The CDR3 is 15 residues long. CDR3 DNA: TGTGCCAGCAGGAAGGGGGATGGGACTAATGAAAAACTGTTTTTT. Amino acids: CASRKGDGTNEKLFF. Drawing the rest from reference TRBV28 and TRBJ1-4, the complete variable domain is DVKVTQSSRYLVKRTGEKVFLECVQDMDHENMFWYRQDPGLGLRLIYFSYDVKMKEKGDIPEGYSVSREKKERFSLILESASTNQTSMYLCASRKGDGTNEKLFFGSGTQLSVL.

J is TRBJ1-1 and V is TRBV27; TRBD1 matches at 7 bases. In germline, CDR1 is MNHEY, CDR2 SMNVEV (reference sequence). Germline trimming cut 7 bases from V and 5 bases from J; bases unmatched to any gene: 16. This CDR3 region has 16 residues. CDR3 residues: CASTKQGPGGATEAFF. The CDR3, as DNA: TGTGCCAGCACAAAACAGGGGCCCGGAGGAGCGACTGAAGCTTTCTTT.

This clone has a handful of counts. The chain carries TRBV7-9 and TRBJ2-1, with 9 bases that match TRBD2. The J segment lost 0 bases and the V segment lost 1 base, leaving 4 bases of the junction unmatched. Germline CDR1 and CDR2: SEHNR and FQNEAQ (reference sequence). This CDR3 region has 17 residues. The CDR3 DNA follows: TGTGCCAGCAGCTTAGTTCTAGCGGGAAGCTCCTACAATGAGCAGTTCTTC. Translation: CASSLVLAGSSYNEQFF.

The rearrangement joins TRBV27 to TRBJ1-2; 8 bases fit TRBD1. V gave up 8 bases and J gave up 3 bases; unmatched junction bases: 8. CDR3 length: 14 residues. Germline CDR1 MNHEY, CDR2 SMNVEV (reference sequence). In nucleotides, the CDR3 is TGTGCCAGCCGACTGACAGGGGACGACTATGGCTACACCTTC. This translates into CASRLTGDDYGYTF.

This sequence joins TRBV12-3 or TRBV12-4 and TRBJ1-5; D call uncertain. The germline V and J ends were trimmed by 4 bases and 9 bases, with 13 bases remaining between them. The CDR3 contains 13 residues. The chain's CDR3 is CASSSRVEVPQHF. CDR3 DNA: TGTGCCAGCAGTTCGCGGGTCGAAGTGCCCCAGCATTTT.

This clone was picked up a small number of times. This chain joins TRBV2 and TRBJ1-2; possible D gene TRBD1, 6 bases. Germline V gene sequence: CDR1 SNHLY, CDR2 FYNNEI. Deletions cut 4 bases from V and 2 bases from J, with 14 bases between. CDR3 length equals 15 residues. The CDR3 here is CASSGTQGRNYGYTF. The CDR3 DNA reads TGTGCCAGCAGTGGGACGCAGGGGAGAAACTATGGCTACACCTTC.